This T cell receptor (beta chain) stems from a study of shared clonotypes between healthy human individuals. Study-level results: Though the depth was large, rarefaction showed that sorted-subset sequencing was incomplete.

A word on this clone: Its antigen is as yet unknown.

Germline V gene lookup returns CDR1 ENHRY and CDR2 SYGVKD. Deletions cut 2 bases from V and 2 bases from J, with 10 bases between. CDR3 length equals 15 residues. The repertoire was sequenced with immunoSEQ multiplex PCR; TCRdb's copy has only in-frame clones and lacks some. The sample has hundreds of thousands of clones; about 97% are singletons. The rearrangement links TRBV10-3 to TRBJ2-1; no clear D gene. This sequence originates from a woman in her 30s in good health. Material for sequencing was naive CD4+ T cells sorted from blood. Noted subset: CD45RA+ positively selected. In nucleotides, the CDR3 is TGTGCCATCAGTGAGGTGGGCCTCGCCTACAATGAGCAGTTCTTC. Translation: CAISEVGLAYNEQFF.